Listed below are T cell receptor beta chains from one sample, sequenced in a study of identical twins. Each CDR3 protein is one row after TCRdb ran MiXCR on the 5' RACE reads. The sample has a few hundred thousand distinct CDR3 sequences, 13% to 15% seen once. This same sample was also part of a study on yellow fever vaccine responses in identical twins.

Sequencing was carried out using CD4+ T cells sorted from blood. All receptors come from a woman aged 18-29 years in good health. CDR3s include the opening cysteine and the closing phenylalanine or tryptophan. D genes are given only for firm matches. The size field is filled for only some rows; it gives once, few, many or a size class.

j_gene,abundance,v_gene,d_gene,CDR3aa,CDR3nt
TRBJ2-1,.,TRBV4-2,.,CASSPYLGYNEQFF,TGTGCCAGCAGCCCCTACCTGGGCTACAATGAGCAGTTCTTC
TRBJ2-7,.,TRBV12-5,TRBD2,CASGLGLADSYEQYF,TGTGCTAGTGGTTTGGGACTAGCGGATTCCTACGAGCAGTACTTC
TRBJ2-3,few,TRBV12-3/TRBV12-4,.,CASSFGKGSTDTQYF,TGTGCCAGCAGTTTCGGAAAGGGTAGCACAGATACGCAGTATTTT
TRBJ1-4,few,TRBV12-3/TRBV12-4,.,CASSPGGIGNEKLFF,TGTGCCAGCAGTCCCGGGGGTATTGGAAATGAAAAACTGTTTTTT
TRBJ2-7,.,TRBV7-7,.,CASSLDQGYEQYF,TGTGCCAGCAGCTTAGATCAGGGGTACGAGCAGTACTTC
TRBJ2-1,many,TRBV7-9,.,CASSLGDRASSYNEQFF,TGTGCCAGCAGCTTAGGAGATAGGGCAAGCTCCTACAATGAGCAGTTCTTC
TRBJ2-2,.,TRBV12-3/TRBV12-4,TRBD1,CASSSLQGIYTGELFF,TGTGCCAGCAGTTCGCTACAGGGGATATACACCGGGGAGCTGTTTTTT
TRBJ2-1,.,TRBV5-5,.,CASSYELGSYNEQFF,TGTGCCAGCAGCTATGAGCTGGGCTCCTACAATGAGCAGTTCTTC
TRBJ1-1,.,TRBV5-1,TRBD1,CASSLGGTAVEAYF,TGCGCCAGCAGCTTGGGGGGGACAGCAGTTGAAGCTTACTTT
TRBJ2-5,few,TRBV29-1,.,CSVGALVRETQYF,TGCAGCGTTGGCGCGCTGGTTCGAGAGACCCAGTACTTC
TRBJ2-1,.,TRBV5-1,TRBD2,CASSGRLAGHNEQFF,TGCGCCAGCAGCGGAAGACTAGCGGGACACAATGAGCAGTTCTTC
TRBJ2-2,few,TRBV5-1,.,CASSLGRANTGELFF,TGCGCCAGCAGCTTGGGCAGGGCGAACACCGGGGAGCTGTTTTTT
TRBJ1-4,few,TRBV7-9,.,CASSLFGVADEKLFF,TGTGCCAGCAGCTTATTTGGGGTCGCGGATGAAAAACTGTTTTTT
TRBJ2-7,few,TRBV9,TRBD2,CASSETSGTGEQYF,TGTGCCAGCAGCGAGACTAGCGGGACCGGCGAGCAGTACTTC
TRBJ2-1,.,TRBV9,TRBD2,CASSVGGLAGVFLNEQFF,TGTGCCAGCAGCGTAGGAGGGCTAGCGGGAGTATTCCTCAATGAGCAGTTCTTC
TRBJ2-2,.,TRBV6-5,.,CASSYQPPTLTGELFF,TGTGCCAGCAGTTACCAACCCCCCACTCTCACCGGGGAGCTGTTTTTT
TRBJ2-3,few,TRBV12-3/TRBV12-4,.,CASSLRSSGSTDTQYF,TGTGCCAGCAGTTTACGGTCCAGCGGAAGCACAGATACGCAGTATTTT
TRBJ2-1,few,TRBV4-1,.,CASRDIGRAAFSYNEQFF,TGCGCCAGCAGGGACATAGGGCGCGCAGCCTTCTCCTACAATGAGCAGTTCTTC
TRBJ2-5,.,TRBV5-1,TRBD2,CASSLSSGGTYQETQYF,TGCGCCAGCAGCTTGAGTAGCGGGGGGACGTACCAAGAGACCCAGTACTTC
TRBJ2-1,.,TRBV29-1,.,CSVESRGLNEQFF,TGCAGCGTTGAATCCCGGGGCCTCAATGAGCAGTTCTTC
TRBJ2-1,.,TRBV7-2,TRBD2,CASSLVGGPRREQFF,TGTGCCAGCAGCTTGGTGGGAGGGCCGAGGCGTGAGCAGTTCTTC
TRBJ2-1,few,TRBV19,TRBD1,CASSKGQGSYNEQFF,TGTGCCAGTAGCAAGGGACAGGGATCCTACAATGAGCAGTTCTTC
TRBJ1-2,.,TRBV10-3,.,CAISGGRDYGYTF,TGTGCCATCAGTGGAGGGCGCGACTATGGCTACACCTTC
TRBJ1-1,many,TRBV7-2,.,CASSLGMGALKYTEAFF,TGTGCCAGCAGCTTAGGCATGGGGGCGCTTAAGTACACTGAAGCTTTCTTT
TRBJ1-1,few,TRBV5-4,TRBD1,CASSFGTGGQMNTEAFF,TGTGCCAGCAGCTTCGGGACAGGGGGCCAAATGAACACTGAAGCTTTCTTT
TRBJ2-1,.,TRBV12-3/TRBV12-4,TRBD2,CASSLPGLAEFYNEQFF,TGTGCCAGCAGTCTCCCCGGGCTAGCGGAATTCTACAATGAGCAGTTCTTC
TRBJ2-3,few,TRBV5-5,.,CASSMGHHHSDTQYF,TGTGCCAGCAGCATGGGACACCACCATTCGGATACGCAGTATTTT
TRBJ2-7,few,TRBV20-1,.,CSANPLLGEQYF,TGCAGTGCTAACCCCCTCTTAGGCGAGCAGTACTTC